These 6 T cell receptor beta chains were sequenced from one sample in a study of blood T cell repertoires in COVID-19 (dated by TCRdb to 2019 to 2021). The library was built by means of the immunoSEQ multiplex PCR assay. Drawn from immuneACCESS, this table holds only the in-frame rearrangements with V and J called that TCRdb kept. Clones are partly lost; checked studies trace under half to an unresolved V gene and leave the rest unexplained. The sample includes around 310,000 clones, with approximately 89% observed a single time. The ten largest clones take up over 4.5% of the sample. What was sequenced was PBMCs or T cells enriched from blood (not recorded which). The receptors shown here come from a man aged 30 to 45 who had recovered from COVID-19.

This chain uses TRBV27 with TRBJ2-7; 7 bases are a match to TRBD1. This CDR3 comprises 16 residues. V dropped 0 bases and J dropped 3; count of bases not matched to a gene: 8. Germline loops: CDR1 MNHEY, CDR2 SMNVEV (reference sequence). The CDR3 reads CASSLSVKGGYYEQYF. Written as DNA, the CDR3 is TGTGCCAGCAGTTTATCGGTTAAAGGGGGCTACTACGAGCAGTACTTC.

The table lists this clone with a few counts. The rearrangement uses TRBV19 and TRBJ1-6; D remains unclear. In germline, CDR1 is LNHDA, CDR2 SQIVND (reference sequence). V was trimmed by 2 bases and J by 3 bases, leaving 11 bases between them. The length of the CDR3 is 16 residues. The CDR3 spells CASSIWAVDYNSPLHF. CDR3 bases: TGTGCCAGTAGTATATGGGCAGTCGACTATAATTCACCCCTCCACTTT.

The chain uses TRBV29-1 and TRBJ2-3; TRBD1 agrees at 12 bases. Per the germline V gene, CDR1 is SQVTM and CDR2 is ANQGSEA. Germline trimming cut 5 bases from V and 3 bases from J; bases unmatched to any gene: 6. The CDR3 is made up of 15 amino acids. CDR3 region: CSVTGQGAVTDTQYF. DNA of the CDR3: TGCAGCGTTACGGGACAGGGGGCAGTAACAGATACGCAGTATTTT.

The chain links TRBV28 to TRBJ2-2; 10 bases align to TRBD2. The CDR3 is made up of 16 amino acids. Germline CDR1 reads MDHEN; CDR2 reads SYDVKM. J was trimmed by 13 bases and V by 2 bases; bases with no gene match: 13. DNA of the CDR3: TGTGCCAGCAGTTTAGAGGCTAGCGGGGGCCCTCCAGGGCTGTTTTTT. This gives the protein CASSLEASGGPPGLFF.

This rearrangement joins TRBV12-3 or TRBV12-4 to TRBJ2-7; D uncertain. The germline V and J ends were trimmed by 0 bases and 3 bases, with 6 bases remaining between them. The CDR3 consists of 13 residues. Here the CDR3 DNA reads TGTGCCAGCAGTTTAGCCGCTAGCTACGAGCAGTACTTC. Protein product: CASSLAASYEQYF.

The rearrangement uses TRBV23-1 and TRBJ1-1; maybe TRBD1 (6 bases). TRBV23-1 is classed as an ORF, of uncertain function. V lost 0 bases and J 0 bases, leaving 14 bases between the germline ends. This CDR3 contains 17 residues. In DNA form, the CDR3 reads TGCGCCAGCAGTCAATCGAGCCAGGGGCAGTTGAACACTGAAGCTTTCTTT. Its protein is CASSQSSQGQLNTEAFF.